The 13 T cell receptor beta chains given below trace back to one sample, sequenced in a study of blood T cell repertoires in COVID-19. Sequencing used immunoSEQ multiplex PCR; TCRdb keeps in-frame clones, though not all of them. The data hold about 150,000 clones, with 80% observed a single time. The material sequenced was peripheral blood. The receptors were sampled from a man aged 55 to 70 with active or convalescent COVID-19.

V gene TRBV14 combines with J gene TRBJ1-3, with D perhaps matching TRBD1 (6 bases). Looked up from germline, CDR1 is SGHDN and CDR2 is FVKESK. V lost 4 bases and J 8 bases, leaving 21 bases between the germline ends. The CDR3 has 16 residues. CDR3 loop: CASSPSGSGQTDTIYF. CDR3 nucleotides: TGTGCCAGCAGCCCCTCCGGATCTGGACAGACGGACACCATATATTTT.

The DNA of the CDR3 is TGTGCCAGCAGCTTGGTGCGTGGGGGCGGCACTGAAGCTTTCTTT. Translated: CASSLVRGGGTEAFF. This chain connects TRBV5-4 to TRBJ1-1; D may be TRBD1 (6 bases). This CDR3 has 15 amino acids. Germline V gene lookup returns CDR1 SGHNT and CDR2 YYREEE (reference sequence). V shed 0 bases and J shed 4 bases, with 13 bases lying between them.

The chain carries TRBV7-2 and TRBJ2-1, with 9 bases fitting TRBD2. V lost 6 bases to trimming and J lost 4 bases; unmatched junction nucleotides: 10. The CDR3 has 16 residues. Per germline, CDR1 SGHTA and CDR2 FQGNSA. Written as DNA, the CDR3 is TGTGCCAGCAGTCCGCGGGCGGGAGGGGCATACAATGAGCAGTTCTTC. It yields the protein CASSPRAGGAYNEQFF.

V is TRBV5-1 and J is TRBJ2-5, with 12 bases matching TRBD2. The V gene end was trimmed by 0 bases and the J gene end by 5 bases; junction bases not matched to a gene: 8. In germline, CDR1 is SGHRS, CDR2 YFSETQ. The CDR3 is 17 residues long. CDR3 sequence: CASSLGTSGTVGETQYF. Here the CDR3 DNA reads TGCGCCAGCAGCTTGGGGACTAGCGGGACGGTGGGGGAGACCCAGTACTTC.

This rearrangement joins TRBV6-6 to TRBJ2-5; D call uncertain. V was pared by 2 bases and J by 5 bases, with 9 bases between. Germline V gene lookup returns CDR1 MNHNY and CDR2 SVGAGI (reference sequence). CDR3 length: 13 residues. The CDR3 nucleotides are TGTGCCAGCAGTTACGGTGAGGAGGAGACCCAGTACTTC. Translation: CASSYGEEETQYF.

This clone was counted a few times. The chain links TRBV9 to TRBJ1-6, with D unclear. CDR1 is SGDLS and CDR2 is YYNGEE in the germline V gene. The length of the CDR3 is 14 residues. Trimming removed 0 bases from V and 8 bases from J, with 9 bases in between. CDR3 loop: CASSVGGFDSPLHF. The CDR3, as DNA: TGTGCCAGCAGCGTAGGAGGATTCGATTCACCCCTCCACTTT.

This rearrangement joins TRBV2 to TRBJ2-3, with TRBD2 identical over 8 bases. The CDR3 extends over 20 amino acids. V lost 2 bases to trimming and J lost 0 bases; unmatched junction nucleotides: 16. Germline V gene sequence: CDR1 SNHLY, CDR2 FYNNEI. The CDR3 DNA sequence: TGTGCCAGCAGTGAAAGAGCGGGGGCCTTCCGCCTCTCTAGCACAGATACGCAGTATTTT. It encodes CASSERAGAFRLSSTDTQYF. The variable domain in full, with the rest retrieved from reference TRBV2 and TRBJ2-3, is EPEVTQTPSHQVTQMGQEVILRCVPISNHLYFYWYRQILGQKVEFLVSFYNNEISEKSEIFDDQFSVERPDGSNFTLKIRSTKLEDSAMYFCASSERAGAFRLSSTDTQYFGPGTRLTVL.

This chain links TRBV11-2 with TRBJ1-6, with 9 nucleotides matching TRBD1. V was clipped by 6 bases and J by 12 bases; unmatched bases: 6. CDR1 is SGHAT, CDR2 FQNNGV, per germline. This CDR3 contains 13 residues. The CDR3 reads CASSQGQGLPLHF. Written as DNA, the CDR3 is TGTGCCAGCAGTCAGGGACAGGGTTTACCCCTCCACTTT.

The chain couples TRBV7-3 to TRBJ2-7; D is possibly TRBD1 (6 bases). The V gene's germline CDR1 is SGHTA and CDR2 FQGTGA. Trimming removed 3 bases from V and 2 bases from J, with 14 bases in between. There are 15 residues in the CDR3. CDR3 loop: CASSLGDRIPYEQYF. CDR3 bases: TGTGCCAGCAGCTTGGGAGACAGGATTCCCTACGAGCAGTACTTC.

This sequence joins TRBV5-4 and TRBJ2-1; 16 bases are shared with TRBD2. Germline V gene sequence: CDR1 SGHNT, CDR2 YYREEE (reference sequence). The J segment lost 4 bases and the V segment lost 4 bases, leaving 8 bases of the junction unmatched. The CDR3 sequence is 18 residues long. CDR3 sequence reads: CASSLGTSGRVKYNEQFF. The DNA of the CDR3 is TGTGCCAGCAGCCTTGGGACTAGCGGGAGGGTAAAGTACAATGAGCAGTTCTTC. Drawing the rest from reference TRBV5-4 and TRBJ2-1, the complete variable domain is ETGVTQSPTHLIKTRGQQVTLRCSSQSGHNTVSWYQQALGQGPQFIFQYYREEENGRGNFPPRFSGLQFPNYSSELNVNALELDDSALYLCASSLGTSGRVKYNEQFFGPGTRLTVL.

V and J are TRBV24-1 and TRBJ2-1; the D gene is possibly TRBD2 (6 bases). Trimming removed 6 bases from V and 5 bases from J, with 13 bases in between. The CDR3 length is 14 residues. CDR1 KGHDR and CDR2 SFDVKD come from the germline V gene. In DNA form, the CDR3 reads TGTGCCACCAGTCGGGACTCGTCGGACAATGAGCAGTTCTTC. Translating gives CATSRDSSDNEQFF.

This rearrangement joins TRBV5-3 to TRBJ2-1, with 9 bases that match TRBD1. TRBV5-3 carries the ORF label, with uncertain function. This CDR3 spans 17 amino acids. V was clipped by 4 bases and J by 4 bases; unmatched bases: 12. This chain's CDR3 is CARSRNPGQGVYNEQFF. CDR3 DNA: TGTGCCAGAAGCCGCAATCCGGGACAGGGCGTATACAATGAGCAGTTCTTC.

This chain links TRBV3-1 (or the pseudogene TRBV3-2) with TRBJ2-5; TRBD1 is a possible D gene (5 bases). The V end was cut by 10 bases, the J end by 0 bases, with 9 bases between. This CDR3 spans 12 amino acids. Germline CDR1 reads LGHDT; CDR2 reads YNNKEL (reference sequence). The CDR3 DNA reads as TGTGCCACACACAGGAACCAAGAGACCCAGTACTTC. As protein: CATHRNQETQYF.